This entry lists 10 T cell receptor beta chains sequenced from one sample in a study of CD8 T cells in Susac syndrome (dated by TCRdb to about 2019). Library method: the immunoSEQ multiplex PCR assay. RNA was extracted using the RNeasy kit, and roughly 0.5 to 1 microgram was reverse transcribed with random hexamers. The public reads were reanalyzed by TCRdb: fastp trimming at Q25, MiXCR alignment, in-frame beta chains only. When rows share a CDR3 protein, they turn into one entry using the most common DNA and genes. Here the sample has more than 100,000 distinct CDR3 sequences; roughly 80% occur a single time. Around 0.5% of the sample rests with the top ten. Sequenced: CD8+ T cells from PBMCs. The receptors here all came from a human donor with multiple sclerosis.

V usage is TRBV27 and J usage is TRBJ2-1; D is unclear. The CDR3 length is 13 residues. V gave up 3 bases and J gave up 5 bases, with 8 bases separating them. Germline V CDR1 and CDR2: MNHEY, SMNVEV (reference sequence). In DNA form, the CDR3 reads TGTGCCAGCAGTTTGGGGATCCACAATGAGCAGTTCTTC. The encoded protein is CASSLGIHNEQFF.

With respect to this clonotype: A much larger clonotype is one base distant, so this may be a read error. The V gene is TRBV7-9, the J gene TRBJ1-1; D is uncertain. The CDR3 has 11 amino acids. Looked up from germline, CDR1 is SEHNR and CDR2 is FQNEAQ (reference sequence). CDR3 in amino acids: CVSSLNTEAFF. CDR3 in DNA: TGTGTCAGCAGCTTGAACACTGAAGCTTTCTTT.

V gene TRBV27 combines with J gene TRBJ2-7; a possible D gene is TRBD2 (6 bases). Germline CDR1 reads MNHEY; CDR2 reads SMNVEV (reference sequence). The CDR3 is 14 residues long. Trimming took 5 bases from V and 4 from J, leaving 15 bases between them. CDR3 amino acids: CASSPFGSGYEQYV. The CDR3 nucleotides are TGTGCCAGCAGTCCCTTCGGGAGCGGATACGAGCAGTACGTC.

The rearrangement joins TRBV9 to TRBJ2-3; D call uncertain. The CDR3 totals 15 residues. V was trimmed by 0 bases and J by 0 bases, leaving 8 bases between them. Germline V lookup: CDR1 SGDLS, CDR2 YYNGEE. The CDR3 coding sequence is TGTGCCAGCAGCGTAGCTGCTAGTAGCACAGATACGCAGTATTTT. This encodes CASSVAASSTDTQYF. Drawing the rest from reference TRBV9 and TRBJ2-3, the complete variable domain is DSGVTQTPKHLITATGQRVTLRCSPRSGDLSVYWYQQSLDQGLQFLIQYYNGEERAKGNILERFSAQQFPDLHSELNLSSLELGDSALYFCASSVAASSTDTQYFGPGTRLTVL.

The chain carries TRBV27 and TRBJ2-1; 9 nucleotides match TRBD1. The CDR3 length is 15 residues. Germline-derived CDR1 and CDR2 are MNHEY and SMNVEV (reference sequence). The V segment lost 3 bases and the J segment 8 bases; nucleotides outside the gene matches: 8. DNA of the CDR3: TGTGCCAGCAGTTTGGACAGGGGTGGGTTGGATGAGCAGTTCTTC. Amino acid sequence: CASSLDRGGLDEQFF.

The CDR3 loop reads CASSIGGLAGDEQFF. The CDR3 DNA reads TGTGCCAGTAGTATAGGGGGACTAGCGGGAGATGAGCAGTTCTTC. The chain employs TRBV19 and TRBJ2-1; 14 bases align to TRBD2. V gave up 1 base and J gave up 8 bases; unmatched junction bases: 1. The CDR3 is 15 residues long. Germline-derived CDR1 and CDR2 are LNHDA and SQIVND (reference sequence). The full variable domain, rest sourced from reference TRBV19 and TRBJ2-1, is DGGITQSPKYLFRKEGQNVTLSCEQNLNHDAMYWYRQDPGQGLRLIYYSQIVNDFQKGDIAEGYSVSREKKESFPLTVTSAQKNPTAFYLCASSIGGLAGDEQFFGPGTRLTVL.

Concerning this clonotype itself: At one end, the junction sequence differs from germline, possibly due to a read error. The chain employs TRBV12-3 or TRBV12-4 and TRBJ2-5; 8 nucleotides agree with TRBD2. The length of the CDR3 is 16 residues. The CDR3: CAGSERTSGPQETQYF. The CDR3 coding sequence is TGTGCCGGCAGTGAAAGAACTAGCGGCCCACAAGAGACCCAGTACTTC.

This rearrangement joins TRBV15 to TRBJ2-2; TRBD1 is a possible D gene (5 bases). V was trimmed by 0 bases and J by 6 bases, leaving 11 bases between them. The CDR3 totals 15 residues. Germline loops: CDR1 LNHNV, CDR2 YYDKDF (reference sequence). The CDR3: CATSRDRGAAGELFF. The CDR3 nucleotides are TGTGCCACCAGCAGAGATAGGGGCGCGGCCGGGGAGCTGTTTTTT.

The chain has TRBV5-6 and TRBJ1-1; TRBD1 is a possible D gene (5 bases). CDR3 size: 13 residues. Germline-derived CDR1 and CDR2 are SGHDT and YYEEEE. V was clipped by 6 bases and J by 3 bases, with 12 bases between them. CDR3: CASTTGGYTEAFF. For the CDR3, the DNA is TGTGCCAGCACAACCGGGGGGTACACTGAAGCTTTCTTT.

This chain joins TRBV6-1 and TRBJ2-2, with D hard to call. The V and J ends lost 7 bases and 4 bases respectively, with 7 bases between them. Germline V gene lookup returns CDR1 MNHNS and CDR2 SASEGT. The CDR3 covers 12 residues. The CDR3 bases are TGTGCCAGCATTGCTACCACCGGGGAGCTGTTTTTT. It specifies CASIATTGELFF.